Below, 25 T cell receptor beta chains from the same sample are listed, as sequenced in a study of T cells in women clearing cervical HPV infection. The repertoire was sequenced with immunoSEQ multiplex PCR; TCRdb's copy has only in-frame clones and lacks some. This table lists tens of thousands of clones. Material for sequencing was blood buffy coat. The origin of the receptors is a woman aged 18 to 69 with a cervical HPV16 infection that either progressed to CIN3+ or cleared (not recorded which).

About this clone: The read comes to an end 3 residues before the CDR3 does, leaving the germline J gene to fill in the end. The chain employs TRBV29-1 and TRBJ2-7, with 7 bases identical to TRBD1. Germline V gene data show CDR1 as SQVTM and CDR2 as ANQGSEA. The junction had 5 bases not matched to a gene; V was cut back by 6 bases and J by 0 bases. This CDR3 contains 13 residues. The CDR3 sequence is CSVEGTASYEQYF. The CDR3 DNA, read in part, is TGCAGCGTCGAGGGGACAGCCTCCTACGAG.

Concerning this clone itself: The read ends 3 residues shy of where the CDR3 ends; the end is completed using the germline J gene. This rearrangement joins TRBV10-1 to TRBJ2-6; D is uncertain. Between the trimmed V and J ends, which lost 4 bases and 3 bases, there was a span of 7 bases. There are 14 residues in the CDR3. The V gene's germline CDR1 is WNHNN and CDR2 SYGVQD (reference sequence). The chain's CDR3 is CASSVPVGANVLTF. The covered CDR3 bases are TGCGCCAGCAGTGTTCCGGTTGGGGCCAACGTC.

About this clone: The read ends 3 residues before the CDR3 terminus; that terminus is restored from the germline J gene. The rearrangement links TRBV7-9 to TRBJ2-1, with D unclear. V was shortened by 0 bases and J by 0 bases, with 3 bases between the two germline ends. This CDR3 is 14 amino acids long. Per germline, CDR1 SEHNR and CDR2 FQNEAQ (reference sequence). The covered CDR3 bases are TGTGCCAGCAGCTTAGCCTACTCCTACAATGAG. The encoded protein is CASSLAYSYNE. The full CDR3 sequence reads CASSLAYSYNEQFF.

Concerning this clone: The read terminates 3 residues ahead of where the CDR3 ends, so the germline J gene completes it. This chain uses TRBV19 with TRBJ1-2; TRBD1 matches at 8 bases. Germline V CDR1 and CDR2: LNHDA, SQIVND (reference sequence). The CDR3 extends over 14 amino acids. Germline trimming cut 3 bases from V and 2 bases from J; bases unmatched to any gene: 2. The CDR3 reads CASSIQGANYGYTF. CDR3 bases read: TGTGCCAGTAGTATCCAGGGGGCAAACTATGGC.

As for this clone: The read ends 3 residues before the CDR3 terminus; that terminus is restored from the germline J gene. The chain combines TRBV29-1 with TRBJ2-7; TRBD2 matches 12 bases. In germline, CDR1 is SQVTM, CDR2 ANQGSEA. V was clipped by 4 bases and J by 2 bases; unmatched bases: 6. This CDR3 is built from 15 residues. The CDR3 sequence is CSVVPSGRETYEQYF. The CDR3 DNA, read in part, is TGCAGCGTTGTTCCTAGCGGGAGGGAAACCTACGAG.

The DNA read from the CDR3 is TGTGCCAGTAGTATTGGACTAGCGGGCTACAATGAG. This encodes CASSIGLAGYNE. The full CDR3 is CASSIGLAGYNEQFF. The V call is TRBV19, the J call TRBJ2-1, with TRBD2 matching 11 bases. Read sequence stops 3 residues before the CDR3 end, and the germline J gene provides the missing end. The J segment lost 3 bases and the V segment lost 3 bases, leaving 1 base of the junction unmatched. CDR1 is LNHDA, CDR2 SQIVND, per germline (reference sequence). The CDR3 extends over 15 amino acids.

Comments on this clone: Read sequence stops 3 residues before the CDR3 end, and the germline J gene provides the missing end. The chain recombines TRBV5-1 with TRBJ1-6, with D perhaps matching TRBD1 (5 bases). The CDR3 totals 18 residues. V was cut by 0 bases and J by 4 bases, with 17 bases left in between. Germline V CDR1 and CDR2: SGHRS, YFSETQ. Incomplete CDR3 DNA: TGCGCCAGCAGCTTGGATCCTTTGGGACTCAATTATAATTCACCC. Protein: CASSLDPLGLNYNSP. The CDR3, in full, reads CASSLDPLGLNYNSPLHF.

A note on this clone: Read data end 3 residues before the CDR3 end; the end is taken from the germline J gene. The chain recombines TRBV2 with TRBJ2-1; a possible D gene is TRBD1 (6 bases). The CDR3 runs to 14 residues. Germline V gene lookup returns CDR1 SNHLY and CDR2 FYNNEI. V was pared by 11 bases and J by 6 bases, with 20 bases between. The covered CDR3 bases are TGTGCCGGCCAGCGCGACACAGGGAGCAATGAG. Residues: CAGQRDTGSNE. The CDR3, in full, reads CAGQRDTGSNEQFF. Together with reference TRBV2 and TRBJ2-1, the CDR3 gives the full variable domain: EPEVTQTPSHQVTQMGQEVILRCVPISNHLYFYWYRQILGQKVEFLVSFYNNEISEKSEIFDDQFSVERPDGSNFTLKIRSTKLEDSAMYFCAGQRDTGSNEQFFGPGTRLTVL.

A word on this clone: The read terminates 3 residues ahead of where the CDR3 ends, so the germline J gene completes it. This chain uses TRBV19 with TRBJ1-5, with a possible D match to TRBD1 (6 bases). The CDR3 contains 14 residues. CDR1 and CDR2 from the germline V gene are LNHDA and SQIVND (reference sequence). Deletions cut 1 base from V and 4 bases from J, with 8 bases between. Here the CDR3 reads CASSIGQGNQPQHF. CDR3 DNA, as far as it was read: TGTGCCAGTAGTATAGGCCAGGGGAATCAGCCC.

Points on this clone: The missing CDR3 end, 3 residues past where the read stops, is filled in from the germline J gene. The rearrangement joins TRBV14 to TRBJ2-2; 7 nucleotides match TRBD1. CDR1 is SGHDN, CDR2 FVKESK, per germline. The J segment lost 4 bases and the V segment lost 1 base, leaving 0 bases of the junction unmatched. The CDR3 has 14 residues. CDR3 amino acids: CASSQGQGTGELFF. The sequenced CDR3 bases are TGTGCCAGCAGCCAAGGACAGGGCACCGGGGAG.

Points on this clone: The observed sequence ends 3 residues before the CDR3 terminus, with the missing tail filled in from the germline J gene. The chain is built from TRBV29-1 and TRBJ2-5; D ambiguous. The CDR3 length is 13 residues. Per the germline V gene, CDR1 is SQVTM and CDR2 is ANQGSEA. The germline V and J ends were trimmed by 4 bases and 4 bases, with 13 bases remaining between them. Incomplete CDR3 DNA: TGCAGCGTTGTAGTACCTTCGGGAGAGACC. It yields the protein CSVVVPSGET. The full CDR3 protein is CSVVVPSGETQYF.

In regard to this clone: The sequenced fragment ends 3 residues before the CDR3 boundary, so the rest is inferred from the germline J gene. The chain is built from TRBV6-2 or TRBV6-3 and TRBJ1-5, with 7 bases lining up with TRBD1. The CDR3 spans 15 residues. V lost 6 bases, J lost 3 bases, and 8 bases stayed unmatched. Germline CDR1 is MNHEY and CDR2 is SVGEGT. The part of the CDR3 DNA that was read is TGTGCCAGCAGCCGCTGGGACAGACCCAATCAGCCC. Its translation is CASSRWDRPNQP. The CDR3 in full is CASSRWDRPNQPQHF.

The CDR3 DNA, read in part, is TGTGCCAGCAGTGTCAGTCAGAAAAACATT. Its translation: CASSVSQKNI. The entire CDR3 is CASSVSQKNIQYF. The rearrangement joins TRBV2 to TRBJ2-4; no definite D call. Coverage ceases 3 residues before the CDR3 finishes, and the germline J gene fills in the end. V was pared by 4 bases and J by 4 bases, with 8 bases between. The germline CDR1 and CDR2 sequences are SNHLY and FYNNEI. The CDR3 contains 13 residues.

Comment on this clone: Read coverage stops 3 residues before the CDR3 terminus; the germline J gene supplies the remainder. This chain uses TRBV28 with TRBJ1-5; the D gene is possibly TRBD1 (5 bases). The ends were cut back, 3 bases at V and 3 bases at J, with 9 bases in the middle. This CDR3 is built from 14 residues. Germline CDR1 MDHEN, CDR2 SYDVKM. The CDR3 region is CASSFDRDNQPQHF. CDR3 bases read: TGTGCCAGCAGTTTCGACAGAGACAATCAGCCC.

To note about this clone: Coverage ceases 3 residues before the CDR3 finishes, and the germline J gene fills in the end. V and J are TRBV6-4 and TRBJ1-1, with TRBD1 identical over 7 bases. The CDR3 length is 15 residues. Germline-derived CDR1 and CDR2 are MRHNA and SNTAGT. With V trimmed by 5 bases and J by 4 bases, 10 bases remained unmatched. CDR3 DNA, as far as it was read: TGTGCCAGCAGTCTACATACAGGGGACGGCACTGAA. Translating it yields CASSLHTGDGTE. The whole CDR3 sequence reads CASSLHTGDGTEAFF.

Regarding this clone: The observed sequence ends 3 residues before the CDR3 terminus, with the missing tail filled in from the germline J gene. V and J are TRBV20-1 and TRBJ1-5; 9 bases line up with TRBD1. With V trimmed by 1 base and J by 4 bases, 5 bases remained unmatched. CDR1 is DFQATT, CDR2 SNEGSKA, per germline (reference sequence). The CDR3 extends over 15 amino acids. The part of the CDR3 DNA that was read is TGCAGTGCTAGAGCTCCGGGACAGGGAAATCAGCCC. Residues: CSARAPGQGNQP. The whole CDR3 protein is CSARAPGQGNQPQHF.

The sequenced part of the CDR3 DNA is TGCGCCATCCCCGGACAGTCCTCACCC. It specifies CAIPGQSSP. The entire CDR3 protein reads CAIPGQSSPLHF. The chain links TRBV10-1 to TRBJ1-6; D may be TRBD1 (6 bases). The CDR3 end lies 3 residues beyond the end of the read and is filled in from the germline J gene. With 10 bases removed from V and 10 bases from J, the gap between germline ends came to 14 bases. CDR3 length: 12 amino acids. Germline values: CDR1 WNHNN, CDR2 SYGVQD (reference sequence).

Details on this clone: The sequence runs out 3 residues before the end of the CDR3; the remainder is reconstructed from the germline J gene. The chain uses TRBV20-1 and TRBJ2-7; 7 bases line up with TRBD2. Losses at the gene ends were 6 bases for V and 3 bases for J; bases not matched to a gene: 5. CDR1 is DFQATT and CDR2 is SNEGSKA in the germline V gene (reference sequence). This CDR3 is built from 12 residues. CDR3 protein: CSATQRGYEQYF. The CDR3 bases that were read are TGCAGTGCAACACAGCGGGGCTACGAG.

Comment on this clone: The sequence runs out 3 residues before the end of the CDR3; the remainder is reconstructed from the germline J gene. This chain joins TRBV18 and TRBJ1-1; 9 bases fit TRBD1. V lost 4 bases and J lost 3; bases outside the gene matches: 3. The CDR3 is 14 amino acids. Germline assignment: CDR1 KGHSH and CDR2 LQKENI. CDR3 bases read: TGTGCCAGCTCACGGGACAGGGCCCACACTGAA. This encodes CASSRDRAHTE. The whole CDR3 sequence is CASSRDRAHTEAFF.

Details on this clone: The read stops 3 residues short of the end of the CDR3; the missing end is completed from the germline J gene. This chain connects TRBV10-3 to TRBJ2-7; 9 nucleotides align to TRBD2. Germline CDR1 reads ENHRY; CDR2 reads SYGVKD. Trimming at V came to 10 bases and at J to 0 bases, leaving 4 bases not matched to a gene. The CDR3 has 13 amino acids. The covered CDR3 bases are TGTGCCAGCGGGGGGGATAGCTCCTACGAG. As protein: CASGGDSSYE. The whole CDR3 protein reads CASGGDSSYEQYF.

Concerning this clone: The read ends 3 residues early relative to the CDR3; the germline J gene fills the gap. The chain is built from TRBV9 and TRBJ1-5; no definite D call. The CDR3 is 13 residues long. The V end lost 0 bases, the J end lost 6 bases, and 7 bases lay between the germline ends. Per the germline V gene, CDR1 is SGDLS and CDR2 is YYNGEE. The CDR3 bases that were read are TGTGCCAGCAGCGTAGCTGAGGGTCAGCCC. This codes for CASSVAEGQP. The whole CDR3 region reads CASSVAEGQPQHF.

Of note for this clone: The CDR3 goes on 3 residues after the read ends, and that part is filled in from the germline J gene. This rearrangement joins TRBV20-1 to TRBJ2-1; TRBD2 aligns across 10 bases. Germline loops: CDR1 DFQATT, CDR2 SNEGSKA (reference sequence). V was clipped by 6 bases and J by 4 bases; unmatched bases: 12. This CDR3 region has 16 residues. The part of the CDR3 DNA that was read is TGCAGTGCCCCAGGGGTAGCGGGAGGTCGTTACAATGAG. Residues: CSAPGVAGGRYNE. The full-length CDR3 reads as CSAPGVAGGRYNEQFF.

Turning to this clone: The read terminates 3 residues before the CDR3 end, so the remaining end is supplied by the germline J gene. The V gene is TRBV20-1, the J gene TRBJ1-1; D is ambiguous. Germline V gene sequence: CDR1 DFQATT, CDR2 SNEGSKA (reference sequence). The CDR3 extends over 12 amino acids. Between the trimmed V and J ends, which lost 6 bases and 4 bases, there was a span of 12 bases. The CDR3 bases that were read are TGCAGTGCCCCGCGAACGGGCACTGAA. Translating it yields CSAPRTGTE. The complete CDR3 protein is CSAPRTGTEAFF.

This clone is identified as medium-sized from frequency. The CDR3 sequence: CSAEGQTTGELFF. The covered CDR3 bases are TGCAGCGCCGAAGGGCAGACCACCGGGGAG. This chain uses TRBV29-1 with TRBJ2-2; D not resolved. The read terminates 3 residues ahead of where the CDR3 ends, so the germline J gene completes it. The CDR3 runs 13 residues. Trimming shortened V by 7 bases and J by 4 bases, and 13 bases separated the two germline ends. Germline V gene lookup returns CDR1 SQVTM and CDR2 ANQGSEA.

A remark on this clone: The read ends 3 residues shy of where the CDR3 ends; the end is completed using the germline J gene. The chain couples TRBV18 to TRBJ1-1, with a weak D call TRBD1 (6 bases). Per the germline V gene, CDR1 is KGHSH and CDR2 is LQKENI. The CDR3 is 14 residues long. With 6 bases removed from V and 5 bases from J, the gap between germline ends came to 16 bases. CDR3 loop: CASSPNRDATEAFF. CDR3 DNA, as far as it was read: TGTGCCAGCTCCCCCAACAGGGATGCAACTGAA.